The following is a T cell receptor (beta chain) sequence with its context. CDR3 length: 15 residues. V was shortened by 0 bases and J by 2 bases, with 8 bases between the two germline ends. Germline V CDR1 and CDR2: LGHNA, YNFKEQ. Generated by immunoSEQ multiplex PCR, the TCRdb table keeps only in-frame clones and is missing some. The sample comprises more than 100,000 clones, roughly 90% of which are singletons, and around a tenth rests with the top ten. The data were obtained in a study of T cell responses to AZD1222 COVID-19 vaccine. Sequenced here: peripheral blood, sampled on day 0 of AZD1222 vaccination. The chain combines TRBV4-2 with TRBJ1-3; D is unclear. The TCR comes from an adult in good health. DNA for the CDR3: TGTGCCAGCAGCCAAGATCGTACGGCTGGAAACACCATATATTTT. This translates into CASSQDRTAGNTIYF.